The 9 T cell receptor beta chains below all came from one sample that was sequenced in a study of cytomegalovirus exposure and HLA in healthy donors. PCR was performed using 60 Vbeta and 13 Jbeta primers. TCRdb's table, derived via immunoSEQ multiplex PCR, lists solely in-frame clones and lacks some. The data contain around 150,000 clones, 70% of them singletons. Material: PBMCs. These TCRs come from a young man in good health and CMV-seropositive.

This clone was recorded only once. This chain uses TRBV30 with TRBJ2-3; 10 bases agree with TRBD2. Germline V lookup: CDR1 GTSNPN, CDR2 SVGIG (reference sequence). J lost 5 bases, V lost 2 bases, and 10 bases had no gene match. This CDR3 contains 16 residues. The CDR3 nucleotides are TGTGCCTGGAGTCGGTCTAGCGGGAGTCAAGGAGATACGCAGTATTTT. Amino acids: CAWSRSSGSQGDTQYF.

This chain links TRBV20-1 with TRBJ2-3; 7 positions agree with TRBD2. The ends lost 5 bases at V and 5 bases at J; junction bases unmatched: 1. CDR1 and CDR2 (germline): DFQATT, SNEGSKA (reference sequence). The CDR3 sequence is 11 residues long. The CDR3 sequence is CSAGTIDTQYF. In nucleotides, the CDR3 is TGCAGTGCTGGGACTATAGATACGCAGTATTTT.

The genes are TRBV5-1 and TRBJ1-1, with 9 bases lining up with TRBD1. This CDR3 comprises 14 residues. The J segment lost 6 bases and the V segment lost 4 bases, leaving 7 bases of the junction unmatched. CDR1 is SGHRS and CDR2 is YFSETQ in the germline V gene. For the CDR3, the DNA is TGCGCCAGCAGCATCGGACAGGGGCCATCTGAAGCTTTCTTT. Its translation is CASSIGQGPSEAFF.

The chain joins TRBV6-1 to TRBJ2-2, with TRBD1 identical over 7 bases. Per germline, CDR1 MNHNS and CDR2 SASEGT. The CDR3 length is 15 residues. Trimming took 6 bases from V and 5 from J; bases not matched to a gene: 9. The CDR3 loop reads CASRNRDRLTGELFF. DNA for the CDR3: TGTGCCAGCAGGAACCGGGACAGACTTACCGGGGAGCTGTTTTTT.

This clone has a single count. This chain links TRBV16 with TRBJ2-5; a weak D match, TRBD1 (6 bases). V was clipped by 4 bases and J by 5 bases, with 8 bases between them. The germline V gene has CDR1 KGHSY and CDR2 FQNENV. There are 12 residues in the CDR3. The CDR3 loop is CASSPQGETQYF. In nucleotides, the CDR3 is TGTGCCAGCAGCCCTCAGGGGGAGACCCAGTACTTC.

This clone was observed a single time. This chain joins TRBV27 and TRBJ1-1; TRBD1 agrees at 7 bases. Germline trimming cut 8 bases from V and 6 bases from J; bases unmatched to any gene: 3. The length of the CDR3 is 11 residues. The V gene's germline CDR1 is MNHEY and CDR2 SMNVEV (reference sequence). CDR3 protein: CASQQGPEAFF. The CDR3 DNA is TGTGCCAGCCAACAGGGGCCTGAAGCTTTCTTT.

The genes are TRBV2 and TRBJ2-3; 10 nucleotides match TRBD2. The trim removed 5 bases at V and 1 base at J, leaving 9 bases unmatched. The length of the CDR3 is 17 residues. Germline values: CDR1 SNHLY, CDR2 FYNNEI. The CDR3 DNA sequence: TGTGCCAGCAGTACACAGAAAAGCGGGGGGGGCACAGATACGCAGTATTTT. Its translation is CASSTQKSGGGTDTQYF. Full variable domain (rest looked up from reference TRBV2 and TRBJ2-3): EPEVTQTPSHQVTQMGQEVILRCVPISNHLYFYWYRQILGQKVEFLVSFYNNEISEKSEIFDDQFSVERPDGSNFTLKIRSTKLEDSAMYFCASSTQKSGGGTDTQYFGPGTRLTVL.

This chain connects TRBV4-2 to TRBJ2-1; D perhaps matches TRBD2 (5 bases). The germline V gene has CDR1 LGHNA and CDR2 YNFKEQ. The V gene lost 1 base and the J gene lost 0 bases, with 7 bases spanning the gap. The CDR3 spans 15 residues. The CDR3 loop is CASSQGESSYNEQFF. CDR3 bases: TGTGCCAGCAGCCAAGGGGAGAGCTCCTACAATGAGCAGTTCTTC.

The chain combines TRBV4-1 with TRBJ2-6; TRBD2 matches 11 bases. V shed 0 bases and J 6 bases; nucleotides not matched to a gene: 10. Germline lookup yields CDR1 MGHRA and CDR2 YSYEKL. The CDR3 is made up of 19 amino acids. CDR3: CASSQEASGGLGAANVLTF. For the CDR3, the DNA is TGCGCCAGCAGCCAAGAAGCTAGCGGGGGGTTGGGTGCGGCCAACGTCCTGACTTTC.